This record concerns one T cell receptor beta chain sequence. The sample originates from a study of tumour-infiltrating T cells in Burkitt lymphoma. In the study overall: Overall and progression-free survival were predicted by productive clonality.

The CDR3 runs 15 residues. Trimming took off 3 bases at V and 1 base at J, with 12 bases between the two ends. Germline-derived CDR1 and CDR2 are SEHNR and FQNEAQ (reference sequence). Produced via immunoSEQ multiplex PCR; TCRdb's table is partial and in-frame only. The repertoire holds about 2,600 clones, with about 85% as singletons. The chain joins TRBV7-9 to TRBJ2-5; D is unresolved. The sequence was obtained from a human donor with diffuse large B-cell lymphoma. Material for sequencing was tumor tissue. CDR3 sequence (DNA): TGTGCCAGCAGCTTGAGTTGGCCCGCCCAAGAGACCCAGTACTTC. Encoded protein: CASSLSWPAQETQYF.